What follows are 19 T cell receptor beta chains derived from one specimen sequenced in a study of blood T cell repertoires in COVID-19. Produced via immunoSEQ multiplex PCR; TCRdb's table is partial and in-frame only. The table lists fewer than 150,000 clones, about four fifths of them singletons. Sequencing was carried out using peripheral blood. Every receptor here comes from a woman over 75 in a cohort sampled during active or convalescent COVID-19.

This clone appeared a single time. The CDR3: CASSQILGAYGYTF. The CDR3 DNA reads TGTGCCAGCAGCCAAATTCTCGGAGCATATGGCTACACCTTC. J is TRBJ1-2 and V is TRBV14; D unclear. Germline CDR1 is SGHDN and CDR2 is FVKESK. This CDR3 is 14 amino acids long. Trimming left V 2 bases short and J 5 bases short, with 12 bases between.

The chain links TRBV7-6 to TRBJ2-2, with D possibly being TRBD1 (5 bases). The CDR3 consists of 14 residues. The V gene lost 3 bases and the J gene lost 1 base, with 6 bases spanning the gap. The germline gives CDR1 SGHVS, CDR2 FNYEAQ. CDR3 sequence: CASSLQGNTGELFF. The CDR3 coding sequence is TGTGCCAGCAGCTTGCAGGGGAACACCGGGGAGCTGTTTTTT.

The gene calls are TRBV28 and TRBJ2-3; D is perhaps TRBD1 (5 bases). The ends were cut back, 4 bases at V and 6 bases at J, with 14 bases in the middle. The V gene's germline CDR1 is MDHEN and CDR2 SYDVKM. The CDR3 length is 14 residues. CDR3 coding DNA: TGTGCCAGCAGTTGGGCAGGGCCCAGGGATACGCAGTATTTT. Translation gives CASSWAGPRDTQYF.

This clone occurred once. V is TRBV5-4 and J is TRBJ1-2; D unclear. Trimming stripped 7 bases from V and 2 bases from J, with 12 bases between. Germline V lookup: CDR1 SGHNT, CDR2 YYREEE (reference sequence). CDR3 size: 13 residues. In DNA form, the CDR3 reads TGTGCCAGCCGCGGCTTTGGGAACTATGGCTACACCTTC. It codes for CASRGFGNYGYTF.

The rearrangement links TRBV6-1 to TRBJ2-7, with 7 bases fitting TRBD1. Germline CDR1 MNHNS, CDR2 SASEGT. The CDR3 runs to 15 residues. Trimming removed 3 bases from V and 5 bases from J; junction bases left unmatched: 10. CDR3 nucleotide sequence: TGTGCCAGCAGTGATAAAGGCAGACAGGGCCACGAGCAGTACGTC. It codes for CASSDKGRQGHEQYV.

This chain links TRBV4-2 with TRBJ2-7; no reliable D call. V was trimmed by 0 bases and J by 6 bases, leaving 9 bases between them. This CDR3 has 13 residues. Germline CDR1 reads LGHNA; CDR2 reads YNFKEQ. CDR3 loop: CASSQDLFSEQYF. The CDR3 DNA reads TGTGCCAGCAGCCAAGATCTATTTTCCGAGCAGTACTTC.

The chain uses TRBV18 and TRBJ2-2; D gene unclear. Trimming removed 1 base at V and 6 bases at J, with 6 bases between. CDR3 length equals 13 residues. Germline V CDR1 and CDR2: KGHSH, LQKENI. The CDR3 DNA sequence: TGTGCCAGCTCACCACGGGCTGCCGGGGAGCTGTTTTTT. This codes for CASSPRAAGELFF.

This chain joins TRBV4-1 and TRBJ1-6; D is unresolved. The CDR3 runs 16 residues. In germline, CDR1 is MGHRA, CDR2 YSYEKL. V lost 0 bases and J 10 bases, leaving 16 bases between the germline ends. In nucleotides, the CDR3 is TGCGCCAGCAGCCAAGAAGGGTGGGGAGTGGGCTCACCCCTCCACTTT. It yields the protein CASSQEGWGVGSPLHF.

This chain joins TRBV6-2 or TRBV6-3 and TRBJ1-4, with 8 bases that match TRBD1. Germline V gene sequence: CDR1 MNHEY, CDR2 SVGEGT. The CDR3 spans 14 residues. With 5 bases clipped from V and 7 bases from J, the junction kept 6 bases outside the gene matches. The DNA for the CDR3 is TGTGCCAGCAGTCGTCCGGGACAGGCTGAAAAACTGTTTTTT. It encodes CASSRPGQAEKLFF.

The chain links TRBV5-4 to TRBJ1-2, with D possibly TRBD1 on 6 matching bases. The CDR3 spans 16 residues. Germline V CDR1 and CDR2: SGHNT, YYREEE (reference sequence). The V gene lost 5 bases and the J gene lost 4 bases, with 21 bases spanning the gap. The CDR3 spells CASSTIYDRRLYGYTF. CDR3 DNA: TGTGCCAGCAGTACGATTTACGACAGGCGTCTCTATGGCTACACCTTC.

The gene calls are TRBV11-3 and TRBJ2-2, with 9 bases that match TRBD1. Germline V gene sequence: CDR1 SGHNT, CDR2 YENEEA. V was pared by 8 bases and J by 4 bases, with 8 bases of the junction left unmatched. The CDR3 is made up of 15 amino acids. The CDR3 protein is CASGTGTGTTGELFF. CDR3 DNA: TGTGCCAGCGGCACCGGGACAGGGACCACCGGGGAGCTGTTTTTT.

The rearrangement joins TRBV7-9 to TRBJ2-5, with D maybe TRBD2 (6 bases). V shed 1 base and J shed 5 bases, with 11 bases lying between them. The CDR3 has 14 amino acids. Germline loops: CDR1 SEHNR, CDR2 FQNEAQ (reference sequence). The CDR3 DNA sequence: TGTGCCAGCAGCTTAGTGGAGGGTATGGAGACCCAGTACTTC. This gives the protein CASSLVEGMETQYF.

The J gene is TRBJ2-2, the V gene TRBV5-6; 8 nucleotides agree with TRBD1. The trim removed 3 bases at V and 4 bases at J, leaving 8 bases unmatched. Per the germline V gene, CDR1 is SGHDT and CDR2 is YYEEEE. The length of the CDR3 is 16 residues. CDR3 region: CASSSAGQVFTGELFF. The CDR3 DNA is TGTGCCAGCAGCTCGGCGGGACAGGTTTTCACCGGGGAGCTGTTTTTT. The full variable domain, completed using reference TRBV5-6 and TRBJ2-2, is DAGVTQSPTHLIKTRGQQVTLRCSPKSGHDTVSWYQQALGQGPQFIFQYYEEEERQRGNFPDRFSGHQFPNYSSELNVNALLLGDSALYLCASSSAGQVFTGELFFGEGSRLTVL.

This clone was found many times. The chain recombines TRBV19 with TRBJ2-3, with 15 bases fitting TRBD2. Germline V gene sequence: CDR1 LNHDA, CDR2 SQIVND (reference sequence). The CDR3 is 18 amino acids. With V trimmed by 9 bases and J by 0 bases, 10 bases remained unmatched. The CDR3 sequence: CASPLGLAGGTSTDTQYF. DNA for the CDR3: TGTGCCAGCCCTCTTGGACTAGCGGGGGGGACTAGCACAGATACGCAGTATTTT. Full variable domain (outside the CDR3, taken from reference TRBV19 and TRBJ2-3): DGGITQSPKYLFRKEGQNVTLSCEQNLNHDAMYWYRQDPGQGLRLIYYSQIVNDFQKGDIAEGYSVSREKKESFPLTVTSAQKNPTAFYLCASPLGLAGGTSTDTQYFGPGTRLTVL.

The gene calls are TRBV24-1 and TRBJ2-2, with D perhaps matching TRBD2 (6 bases). Per the germline V gene, CDR1 is KGHDR and CDR2 is SFDVKD. This CDR3 is built from 17 residues. Deletions cut 2 bases from V and 0 bases from J, with 12 bases between. DNA of the CDR3: TGTGCCACCAGTGATTCGCGCGCGGGGACGAACACCGGGGAGCTGTTTTTT. Protein product: CATSDSRAGTNTGELFF.

V is TRBV4-2 and J is TRBJ1-4; TRBD1 matches at 7 bases. J was trimmed by 3 bases and V by 3 bases; bases with no gene match: 7. The germline V gene encodes CDR1 LGHNA and CDR2 YNFKEQ. There are 16 residues in the CDR3. CDR3 nucleotide sequence: TGTGCCAGCAGCCAGACCGACAGGGCGCCTAATGAAAAACTGTTTTTT. Encoded protein: CASSQTDRAPNEKLFF.

V and J are TRBV7-9 and TRBJ1-2; no reliable D call. The V end was cut by 5 bases, the J end by 4 bases, with 11 bases between. Germline V CDR1 and CDR2: SEHNR, FQNEAQ (reference sequence). CDR3 length equals 13 residues. As DNA, the CDR3 is TGTGCCAGCAGCGGAATCGGCGGCTATGGCTACACCTTC. It yields the protein CASSGIGGYGYTF.

This clone was counted between two and nine times. V is TRBV19 and J is TRBJ1-1; D gene unclear. The CDR3 is 13 residues long. Germline V gene data show CDR1 as LNHDA and CDR2 as SQIVND (reference sequence). V was clipped by 6 bases and J by 6 bases, with 14 bases between them. CDR3 sequence (DNA): TGTGCCAGTAGGAGGGCGGGTGGAGCTGAAGCTTTCTTT. Its translation is CASRRAGGAEAFF.

The chain has TRBV6-4 and TRBJ2-2; D not resolved. The germline gives CDR1 MRHNA, CDR2 SNTAGT. V dropped 6 bases and J dropped 0 bases, with 8 bases sitting between them. The CDR3 loop spans 14 amino acids. The CDR3 protein is CASRAGTNTGELFF. The CDR3 DNA sequence: TGTGCCAGCAGGGCAGGCACGAACACCGGGGAGCTGTTTTTT.